Below are 18 T cell receptor beta chains sequenced from a single sample in a study of T-cell memory formation after mild COVID-19 (dated by TCRdb to about 2021). The protocol used for the library was 5' RACE. Sequencing relied on an Illumina NovaSeq 6000. Using fastp trimming at Q25 and MiXCR clonotype assembly, TCRdb reanalyzed the public sequencing data and kept in-frame beta chains. Every CDR3 protein is listed once, alongside the most common genes and DNA of its rows. Here the sample has 240,000 or so distinct CDR3 sequences; over 8.5% occur a single time. The top ten clones comprise roughly a fifth of the sample. Input material: PBMCs or a T cell subset sorted from them (not recorded which). These receptors all stem from a man in his late teens or twenties who had mild COVID-19 (a few samples of this study predate the infection). The sample titles of this study are shuffled in the database, so cell type and time point are left out; the donor was told from shared clones.

The V gene is TRBV20-1, the J gene TRBJ2-5; D is possibly TRBD2 (7 bases). V shed 6 bases and J shed 2 bases, with 16 bases lying between them. Looked up from germline, CDR1 is DFQATT and CDR2 is SNEGSKA (reference sequence). The CDR3 contains 14 residues. CDR3 nucleotide sequence: TGCAGTGCCGAGGGGGGGCCGGGGCAAGAGACCCAGTACTTC. This translates into CSAEGGPGQETQYF.

This rearrangement joins TRBV7-2 to TRBJ2-7; 12 bases match TRBD2. V was pared by 5 bases and J by 3 bases, with 5 bases of the junction left unmatched. Per the germline V gene, CDR1 is SGHTA and CDR2 is FQGNSA. CDR3 length equals 15 residues. The CDR3 DNA follows: TGTGCCAGCAGCCCACTAGCGGGGGGACTCTACGAGCAGTACGTC. Translating gives CASSPLAGGLYEQYV.

This clonotype was recorded many times. The chain joins TRBV20-1 to TRBJ2-1; 9 bases map to TRBD2. Germline CDR1 is DFQATT and CDR2 is SNEGSKA (reference sequence). V dropped 3 bases and J dropped 0; count of bases not matched to a gene: 6. The CDR3 runs 16 residues. The CDR3 sequence is CSASVLAGASYNEQFF. The CDR3 DNA follows: TGCAGTGCTAGCGTCTTAGCGGGGGCCTCCTACAATGAGCAGTTCTTC.

This clonotype turned up a few times. This chain joins TRBV24-1 and TRBJ2-1, with D perhaps being TRBD1 or TRBD2 (5 bases each). With 6 bases removed from V and 10 bases from J, the gap between germline ends came to 18 bases. The CDR3 is made up of 14 amino acids. Looked up from germline, CDR1 is KGHDR and CDR2 is SFDVKD. The CDR3 sequence: CATSTGTNSREQFF. CDR3 DNA: TGTGCCACCAGTACCGGGACCAACTCGCGGGAGCAGTTCTTC.

CDR3 sequence reads: CASSLRSASGNTIYF. In DNA form, the CDR3 reads TGTGCCAGCAGTTTGCGGTCAGCCTCTGGAAACACCATATATTTT. V gene TRBV12-3 or TRBV12-4 combines with J gene TRBJ1-3; D call uncertain. With 3 bases removed from V and 0 bases from J, the gap between germline ends came to 9 bases. This CDR3 region has 15 residues.

This clonotype was picked up many times. This CDR3 is CAWSSWGAHLWAGYTF. DNA of the CDR3: TGTGCCTGGAGCTCGTGGGGGGCGCATCTATGGGCTGGCTACACCTTC. V and J are TRBV30 and TRBJ1-2; D possibly corresponds to TRBD1 (6 bases). Trimming took 3 bases from V and 7 from J, leaving 24 bases between them. The length of the CDR3 is 16 residues. Germline V gene sequence: CDR1 GTSNPN, CDR2 SVGIG (reference sequence).

This clonotype appeared a few times. Since a much larger clone is just one base distant, this may be a read error. CDR3 amino acids: CAGSPREVTEAFF. DNA for the CDR3: TGCGCCGGCAGCCCCCGGGAGGTCACTGAAGCTTTCTTT. J is TRBJ1-1 and V is TRBV4-1; no definite D call. The CDR3 has 13 residues. Germline CDR1 MGHRA, CDR2 YSYEKL.

This clonotype was counted ten times or more. V usage is TRBV7-2 and J usage is TRBJ2-3; D is uncertain. In germline, CDR1 is SGHTA, CDR2 FQGNSA. Trimming left V 5 bases short and J 8 bases short, with 11 bases between. This CDR3 comprises 12 residues. Here the CDR3 reads CASSDVRSTQYF. For the CDR3, the DNA is TGTGCCAGCAGCGATGTACGAAGTACGCAGTATTTT. Complete variable domain (other parts from reference TRBV7-2 and TRBJ2-3): GAGVSQSPSNKVTEKGKDVELRCDPISGHTALYWYRQSLGQGLEFLIYFQGNSAPDKSGLPSDRFSAERTGGSVSTLTIQRTQQEDSAVYLCASSDVRSTQYFGPGTRLTVL.

This clonotype was seen a handful of times. The chain joins TRBV18 to TRBJ1-4; no firm D call. Germline V CDR1 and CDR2: KGHSH, LQKENI. The CDR3 consists of 13 residues. Between the trimmed V and J ends, which lost 3 bases and 6 bases, there was a span of 8 bases. CDR3 in DNA: TGTGCCAGCTCACCGTTACAAGATGAAAAACTGTTTTTT. It specifies CASSPLQDEKLFF.

The chain links TRBV10-1 to TRBJ2-3; the match to TRBD2 covers 8 bases. The germline gives CDR1 WNHNN, CDR2 SYGVQD (reference sequence). The CDR3 extends over 15 amino acids. Unmatched junction bases numbered 12, after V lost 8 bases and J lost 5 bases. The CDR3 DNA follows: TGCGCCAGCGCCGGAGCGGGGGCCATGGGAGATACGCAGTATTTT. This translates into CASAGAGAMGDTQYF.

This chain links TRBV28 with TRBJ2-5; a weak D match, TRBD2 (6 bases). The CDR3 covers 14 residues. Trimming cost V 7 bases and J 4 bases, with 16 bases left between them. Germline CDR1 is MDHEN and CDR2 is SYDVKM. The CDR3 sequence: CASNVRERRETQYF. The CDR3 region has the DNA TGTGCCAGCAACGTTCGGGAGAGGCGAGAGACCCAGTACTTC.

This clonotype was observed a few times. The CDR3 sequence: CAISDGPQVGQPQHF. DNA of the CDR3: TGTGCCATCAGTGACGGGCCTCAGGTGGGTCAGCCCCAGCATTTT. The chain is built from TRBV10-3 and TRBJ1-5; D ambiguous. Trimming took off 3 bases at V and 6 bases at J, with 15 bases between the two ends. This CDR3 comprises 15 residues. Looked up from germline, CDR1 is ENHRY and CDR2 is SYGVKD.

The J gene is TRBJ1-2, the V gene TRBV20-1; tentative D call: TRBD1 (5 bases). V lost 0 bases to trimming and J lost 3 bases, with 14 bases between them. Germline loops: CDR1 DFQATT, CDR2 SNEGSKA (reference sequence). The CDR3 sequence is 15 residues long. CDR3 DNA sequence: TGCAGTGCTAGAGATCGGGGCCTTAGCCACTATGGCTACACCTTC. It yields the protein CSARDRGLSHYGYTF.

At least ten counts were recorded for this clonotype. V is TRBV11-1 and J is TRBJ2-5; D not resolved. With 5 bases removed from V and 5 bases from J, the gap between germline ends came to 6 bases. Germline V gene data show CDR1 as SGHAT and CDR2 as FQDESV (reference sequence). The CDR3 covers 11 residues. The CDR3 DNA follows: TGTGCCAGCAGCACCCGGGAGACCCAGTACTTC. Translated: CASSTRETQYF.

The gene calls are TRBV12-3 or TRBV12-4 and TRBJ2-7; D uncertain. The CDR3 spans 14 residues. V was trimmed by 6 bases and J by 2 bases, leaving 14 bases between them. The CDR3 nucleotides are TGTGCCAGCAGCCCTACCGCCGACACCTACGAGCAGTACGTC. Protein product: CASSPTADTYEQYV.

V usage is TRBV10-3 and J usage is TRBJ2-1; no reliable D call. The CDR3 has 12 amino acids. Trimming pared 6 bases from V and 10 bases from J, leaving 13 bases between. Germline CDR1 reads ENHRY; CDR2 reads SYGVKD. This CDR3 reads CAISPLAKEQFF. The CDR3 coding sequence is TGTGCCATCAGCCCTTTGGCCAAGGAGCAGTTCTTC.

The chain joins TRBV7-2 to TRBJ2-6; D might be TRBD1 (7 bases). Germline-derived CDR1 and CDR2 are SGHTA and FQGNSA. V lost 5 bases and J lost 2, with 13 bases in between. The CDR3 extends over 16 amino acids. CDR3 coding DNA: TGTGCCAGCAGCCCTCAGGGGGGAGCTGGGGCCAACGTCCTGACTTTC. Amino acid sequence: CASSPQGGAGANVLTF.

V gene TRBV20-1 combines with J gene TRBJ2-3, with 12 bases matching TRBD2. The germline V gene has CDR1 DFQATT and CDR2 SNEGSKA (reference sequence). The length of the CDR3 is 15 residues. After removal of 5 bases from V and 7 bases from J, the junction contained 10 bases not matched to a gene. In nucleotides, the CDR3 is TGCAGTGCTCAGAGACTAGCGGGGGTTACACATACGCAGTATTTT. Translation gives CSAQRLAGVTHTQYF.